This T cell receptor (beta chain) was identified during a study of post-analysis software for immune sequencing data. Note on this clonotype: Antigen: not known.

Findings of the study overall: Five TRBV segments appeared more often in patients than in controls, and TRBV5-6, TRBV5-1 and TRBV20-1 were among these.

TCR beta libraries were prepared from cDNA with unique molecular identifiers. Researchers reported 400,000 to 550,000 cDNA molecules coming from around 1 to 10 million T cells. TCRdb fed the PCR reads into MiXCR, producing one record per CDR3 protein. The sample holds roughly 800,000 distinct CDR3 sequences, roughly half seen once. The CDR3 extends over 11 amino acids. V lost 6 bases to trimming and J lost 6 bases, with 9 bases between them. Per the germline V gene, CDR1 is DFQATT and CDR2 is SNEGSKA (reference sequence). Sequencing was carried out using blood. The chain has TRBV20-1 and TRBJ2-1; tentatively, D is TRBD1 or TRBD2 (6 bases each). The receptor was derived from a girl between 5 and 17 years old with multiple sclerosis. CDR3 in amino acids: CSAGGPNEQFF. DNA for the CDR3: TGCAGTGCAGGGGGGCCCAATGAGCAGTTCTTC.